This TCR beta chain was sequenced in a study of shared clonotypes between healthy human individuals. Study information: A donor's plate count was three for CD4 naive and three for CD4 memory; CD8 naive had two and CD8 memory one.

TCRdb keeps only in-frame clones here, not all; method: immunoSEQ multiplex PCR. The data contain 2 million to 3 million clones, roughly 93% of them singletons. The length of the CDR3 is 15 residues. The germline gives CDR1 SGHRS, CDR2 YFSETQ. The sample comprised naive CD4+ T cells from PBMCs. Subset noted: CD45RA+ positively selected. This rearrangement joins TRBV5-1 to TRBJ2-5; 11 bases line up with TRBD2. The tail of the sequence fits TRBJ2-7 better, so the J call may be wrong. The clonotype comes from a man younger than 30 in good health. Some clones in this sample may be carry-over from other donors' samples. CDR3 sequence: CASSLELAGAYEQYF. The CDR3 DNA reads as TGCGCCAGCAGCTTGGAACTAGCGGGAGCCTACGAGCAGTACTTC.